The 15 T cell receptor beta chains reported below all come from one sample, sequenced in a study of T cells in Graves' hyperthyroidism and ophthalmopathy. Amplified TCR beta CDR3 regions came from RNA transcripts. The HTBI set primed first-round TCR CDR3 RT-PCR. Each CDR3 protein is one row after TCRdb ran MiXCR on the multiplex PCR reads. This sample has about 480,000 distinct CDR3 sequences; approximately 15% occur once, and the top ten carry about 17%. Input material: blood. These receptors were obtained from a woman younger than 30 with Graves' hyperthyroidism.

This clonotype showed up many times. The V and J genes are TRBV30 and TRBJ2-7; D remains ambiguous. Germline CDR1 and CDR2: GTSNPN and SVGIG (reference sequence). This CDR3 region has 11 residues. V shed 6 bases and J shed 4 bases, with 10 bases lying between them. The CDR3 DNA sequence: TGTGCCTGCGGCAGTGGGTACGAGCAGTACTTC. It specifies CACGSGYEQYF.

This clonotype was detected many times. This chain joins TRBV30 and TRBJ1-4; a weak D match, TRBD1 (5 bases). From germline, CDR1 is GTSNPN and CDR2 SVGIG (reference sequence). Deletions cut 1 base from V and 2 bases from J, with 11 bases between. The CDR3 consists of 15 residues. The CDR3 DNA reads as TGTGCCTGGAGTGAACCGGGACTTACTAATGAAAAACTGTTTTTT. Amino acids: CAWSEPGLTNEKLFF. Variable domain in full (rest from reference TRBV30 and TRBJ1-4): SQTIHQWPATLVQPVGSPLSLECTVEGTSNPNLYWYRQAAGRGLQLLFYSVGIGQISSEVPQNLSASRPQDRQFILSSKKLLLSDSGFYLCAWSEPGLTNEKLFFGSGTQLSVL.

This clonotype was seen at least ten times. The CDR3 sequence: CASSLDLGGRKVEAFF. In nucleotides, the CDR3 is TGTGCCAGCAGCTTAGATCTTGGGGGGCGCAAGGTTGAAGCTTTCTTT. The chain links TRBV11-2 to TRBJ1-1; D may be TRBD1 (6 bases). This CDR3 has 16 residues. V dropped 0 bases and J dropped 7 bases, with 18 bases sitting between them. Per germline, CDR1 SGHAT and CDR2 FQNNGV.

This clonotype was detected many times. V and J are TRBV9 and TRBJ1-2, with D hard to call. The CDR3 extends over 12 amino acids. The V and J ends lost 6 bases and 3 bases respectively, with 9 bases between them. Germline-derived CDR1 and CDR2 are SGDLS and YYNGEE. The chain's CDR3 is CASTRTDYGYTF. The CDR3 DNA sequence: TGTGCCAGCACCCGGACGGACTATGGCTACACCTTC.

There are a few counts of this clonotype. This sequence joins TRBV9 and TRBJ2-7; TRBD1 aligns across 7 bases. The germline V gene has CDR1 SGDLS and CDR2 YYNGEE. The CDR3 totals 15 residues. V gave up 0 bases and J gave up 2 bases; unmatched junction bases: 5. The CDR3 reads CASSVGRTGTYEQYF. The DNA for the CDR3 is TGTGCCAGCAGCGTAGGGCGGACAGGAACCTACGAGCAGTACTTC.

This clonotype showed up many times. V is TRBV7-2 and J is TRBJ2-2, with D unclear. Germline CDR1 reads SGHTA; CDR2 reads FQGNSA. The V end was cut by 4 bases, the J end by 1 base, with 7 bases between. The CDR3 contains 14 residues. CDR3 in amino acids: CASSSHLNTGELFF. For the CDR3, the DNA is TGTGCCAGCAGCTCCCACCTGAACACCGGGGAGCTGTTTTTT.

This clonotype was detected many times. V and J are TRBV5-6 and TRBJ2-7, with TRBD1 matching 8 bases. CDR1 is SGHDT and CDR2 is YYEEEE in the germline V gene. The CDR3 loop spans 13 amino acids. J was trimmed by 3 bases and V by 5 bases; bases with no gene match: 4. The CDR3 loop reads CASRRTGYYEQYF. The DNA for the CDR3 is TGTGCCAGCAGACGGACAGGGTACTACGAGCAGTACTTC.

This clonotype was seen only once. The DNA for the CDR3 is TGTGCCAGCAGTCCCTGGACAGGGGCTAGGAACACTGAAGCTTTCTTT. Its translation is CASSPWTGARNTEAFF. The chain employs TRBV6-1 and TRBJ1-1, with 9 bases aligning to TRBD1. Looked up from germline, CDR1 is MNHNS and CDR2 is SASEGT. The CDR3 loop spans 16 amino acids. After removal of 5 bases from V and 1 base from J, the junction contained 8 bases not matched to a gene.

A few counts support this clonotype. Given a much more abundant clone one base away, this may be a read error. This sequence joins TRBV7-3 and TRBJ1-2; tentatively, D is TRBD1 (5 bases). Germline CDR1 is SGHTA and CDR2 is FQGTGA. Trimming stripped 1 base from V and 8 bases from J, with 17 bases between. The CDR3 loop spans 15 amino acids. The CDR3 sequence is CASSLNAGQVLGYTF. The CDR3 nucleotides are TGTGCCAGCAGCTTAAATGCAGGGCAAGTTTTAGGCTACACCTTC.

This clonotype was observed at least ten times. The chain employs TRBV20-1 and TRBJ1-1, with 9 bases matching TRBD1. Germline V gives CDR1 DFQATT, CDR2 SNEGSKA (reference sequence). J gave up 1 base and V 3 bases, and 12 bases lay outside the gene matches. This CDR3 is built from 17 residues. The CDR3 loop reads CSARSGTGSRANTEAFF. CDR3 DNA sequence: TGCAGTGCTAGGTCCGGGACAGGGAGCCGGGCGAACACTGAAGCTTTCTTT.

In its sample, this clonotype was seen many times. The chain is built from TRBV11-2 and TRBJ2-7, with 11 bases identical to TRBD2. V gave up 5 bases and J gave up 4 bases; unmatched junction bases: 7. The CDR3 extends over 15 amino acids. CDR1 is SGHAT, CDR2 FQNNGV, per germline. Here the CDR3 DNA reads TGTGCCAGCAGCAAGCTAGCGGGAGGTTTTTACGAGCAGTACTTC. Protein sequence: CASSKLAGGFYEQYF.

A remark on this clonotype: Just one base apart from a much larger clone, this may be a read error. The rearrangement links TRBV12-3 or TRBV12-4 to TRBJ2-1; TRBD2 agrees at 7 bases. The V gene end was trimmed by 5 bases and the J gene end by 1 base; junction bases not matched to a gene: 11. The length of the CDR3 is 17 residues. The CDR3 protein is CASSPLVGGPSYNEQFF. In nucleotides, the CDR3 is TGTGCCAGCAGTCCGTTAGTGGGAGGGCCTTCCTACAATGAGCAGTTCTTC.

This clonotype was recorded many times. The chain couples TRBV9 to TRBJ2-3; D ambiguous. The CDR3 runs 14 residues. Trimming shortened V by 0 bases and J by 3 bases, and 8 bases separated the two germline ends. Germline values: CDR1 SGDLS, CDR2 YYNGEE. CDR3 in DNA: TGTGCCAGCAGCGTAGGGGATAGAACAGATACGCAGTATTTT. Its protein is CASSVGDRTDTQYF.

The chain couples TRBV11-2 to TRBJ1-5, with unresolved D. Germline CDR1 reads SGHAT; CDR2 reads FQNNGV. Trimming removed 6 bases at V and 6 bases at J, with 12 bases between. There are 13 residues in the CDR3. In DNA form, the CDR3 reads TGTGCCAGCAGTTATAAGGGCGGTCAGCCCCAGCATTTT. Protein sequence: CASSYKGGQPQHF.

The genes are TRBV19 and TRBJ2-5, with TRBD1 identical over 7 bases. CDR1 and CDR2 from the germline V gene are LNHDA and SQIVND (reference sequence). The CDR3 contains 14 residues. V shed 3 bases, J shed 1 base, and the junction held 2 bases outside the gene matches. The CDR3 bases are TGTGCCAGTAGTATTTGGGACAGCCAAGAGACCCAGTACTTC. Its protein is CASSIWDSQETQYF.